A single sample gave rise to the 16 T cell receptor beta chains below, sequenced in a study of blood T cell repertoires in COVID-19. Profiling relied on immunoSEQ multiplex PCR, and the TCRdb table lists in-frame clones only, not all of them. The sample yields 70,000 to 95,000 clones, around 80% seen once. The sequenced sample consisted of peripheral blood. These receptor sequences come from a middle-aged woman with active or convalescent COVID-19.

This chain joins TRBV10-2 and TRBJ2-7, with a tentative D call TRBD1 (6 bases). The V and J ends lost 8 bases and 4 bases respectively, with 15 bases between them. This CDR3 contains 13 residues. Per germline, CDR1 WSHSY and CDR2 SAAADI. CDR3 DNA sequence: TGCGCCAGCGGAGAACAGGGTGCATACGAGCAGTACTTC. Translating it yields CASGEQGAYEQYF.

V gene TRBV7-9 combines with J gene TRBJ2-3, with D perhaps TRBD1 (5 bases). CDR3 size: 15 residues. Deletions cut 2 bases from V and 2 bases from J, with 11 bases between. From germline, CDR1 is SEHNR and CDR2 FQNEAQ (reference sequence). CDR3 sequence (DNA): TGTGCCAGCAGCTTATATAGGGGCAACACAGATACGCAGTATTTT. This gives the protein CASSLYRGNTDTQYF. Based on the CDR3 plus reference TRBV7-9 and TRBJ2-3, the full variable domain is DTGVSQNPRHKITKRGQNVTFRCDPISEHNRLYWYRQTLGQGPEFLTYFQNEAQLEKSRLLSDRFSAERPKGSFSTLEIQRTEQGDSAMYLCASSLYRGNTDTQYFGPGTRLTVL.

The chain joins TRBV28 to TRBJ2-1, with D possibly matching TRBD2 (6 bases). Trimming left V 5 bases short and J 9 bases short, with 14 bases between. Germline CDR1 MDHEN, CDR2 SYDVKM. CDR3 length equals 13 residues. The DNA for the CDR3 is TGTGCCAGCAGTCCTTTGTGGGAGGCTGAGCAGTTCTTC. Translation gives CASSPLWEAEQFF.

The sample holds one count of this clone. This sequence joins TRBV5-1 and TRBJ2-3; D gene unclear. The CDR3 sequence is 15 residues long. Germline values: CDR1 SGHRS, CDR2 YFSETQ. The ends were cut back, 0 bases at V and 0 bases at J, with 8 bases in the middle. The CDR3, as DNA: TGCGCCAGCAGCTTGGACGTCGGGAGCACAGATACGCAGTATTTT. Protein: CASSLDVGSTDTQYF.

To note about this clone: Compared with germline, one end of the junction differs, possibly owing to a read error. The chain carries TRBV3-1 (or the pseudogene TRBV3-2) and TRBJ1-2; D gene ambiguous. Germline CDR1 is LGHDT and CDR2 is YNNKEL (reference sequence). The length of the CDR3 is 12 residues. CDR3 sequence reads: CASIKENYGYAF. The DNA of the CDR3 is TGTGCCAGCATTAAAGAGAACTATGGCTACGCCTTC.

This chain uses TRBV7-2 with TRBJ2-5, with D perhaps matching TRBD2 (5 bases). The V gene's germline CDR1 is SGHTA and CDR2 FQGNSA. CDR3 length: 15 residues. The ends were cut back, 4 bases at V and 5 bases at J, with 17 bases in the middle. This chain's CDR3 is CASSSRASKEETQYF. The CDR3 nucleotides read TGTGCCAGCAGCTCTCGGGCTAGCAAGGAGGAGACCCAGTACTTC.

This clone showed up just a few times. The chain has TRBV18 and TRBJ2-5; D not certain. This CDR3 contains 11 residues. The ends were cut back, 3 bases at V and 7 bases at J, with 6 bases in the middle. The V gene's germline CDR1 is KGHSH and CDR2 LQKENI. CDR3 loop: CASSPGWTQYF. CDR3 nucleotides: TGTGCCAGCTCACCTGGCTGGACCCAGTACTTC.

As for this clone: Its ends do not fully match the called genes, so a read error is possible. The chain carries TRBV4-1 and TRBJ2-7, with 7 bases matching TRBD1. CDR1 is MGHRA and CDR2 is YSYEKL in the germline V gene. The CDR3 sequence is 14 residues long. CDR3 nucleotides: TGCGCCAGCAGCAGACAGGGCGACTCCTTCGAGCAGTACTTC. Translation gives CASSRQGDSFEQYF.

The rearrangement links TRBV20-1 to TRBJ2-5; D unresolved. This CDR3 spans 11 amino acids. V lost 6 bases to trimming and J lost 7 bases, with 12 bases between them. Germline V gene sequence: CDR1 DFQATT, CDR2 SNEGSKA (reference sequence). As DNA, the CDR3 is TGCAGTGCCCTAGTAGTAGTGACCCAGTACTTC. Translating gives CSALVVVTQYF.

The chain uses TRBV28 and TRBJ2-7; TRBD2 might be the D (7 bases). The germline gives CDR1 MDHEN, CDR2 SYDVKM. V lost 3 bases and J 2 bases, leaving 23 bases between the germline ends. This CDR3 spans 18 amino acids. The CDR3 bases are TGTGCCAGCAGTTTGGATCCTGGGGGGGCGATAAATACCTACGAGCAGTACTTC. It is translated as CASSLDPGGAINTYEQYF.

The chain is built from TRBV2 and TRBJ2-5; TRBD1 is a possible D gene (6 bases). The CDR3 consists of 13 residues. Trimming pared 7 bases from V and 1 base from J, leaving 10 bases between. Germline V lookup: CDR1 SNHLY, CDR2 FYNNEI. The CDR3 DNA is TGTGCCAGCAAAAGGACAGCCCAAGAGACCCAGTACTTC. Protein: CASKRTAQETQYF.

The chain links TRBV5-8 to TRBJ1-2, with no clear D. The CDR3 loop spans 14 amino acids. Trimming pared 4 bases from V and 2 bases from J, leaving 12 bases between. The germline CDR1 and CDR2 sequences are SGHTS and YDEGEE. CDR3 bases: TGTGCCAGCAGCATACTCGGGGTAAACTATGGCTACACCTTC. Translated, it gives CASSILGVNYGYTF.

The gene calls are TRBV18 and TRBJ1-1, with 7 positions matching TRBD1. Per the germline V gene, CDR1 is KGHSH and CDR2 is LQKENI. The CDR3 length is 14 residues. V trimming: 1 base; J trimming: 1 base; junction bases outside the gene matches: 0. The CDR3 region is CASSPQGANTEAFF. CDR3 bases: TGTGCCAGCTCACCACAGGGGGCGAACACTGAAGCTTTCTTT.

A few counts support this clone. The chain is built from TRBV5-1 and TRBJ2-2; D might be TRBD1 (6 bases). Deletions cut 4 bases from V and 5 bases from J, with 15 bases between. The germline CDR1 and CDR2 sequences are SGHRS and YFSETQ. The CDR3 consists of 15 residues. CDR3: CASSPPGQGTGELFF. CDR3 DNA: TGCGCCAGCAGCCCCCCGGGACAAGGGACCGGGGAGCTGTTTTTT. Full variable domain (outside the CDR3, taken from reference TRBV5-1 and TRBJ2-2): KAGVTQTPRYLIKTRGQQVTLSCSPISGHRSVSWYQQTPGQGLQFLFEYFSETQRNKGNFPGRFSGRQFSNSRSEMNVSTLELGDSALYLCASSPPGQGTGELFFGEGSRLTVL.

The chain links TRBV6-1 to TRBJ1-1; D call uncertain. V was cut by 3 bases and J by 4 bases, with 9 bases left in between. CDR1 is MNHNS, CDR2 SASEGT, per germline. The CDR3 contains 13 residues. CDR3 region: CASSEVPVTEAFF. The CDR3 nucleotides are TGTGCCAGCAGTGAGGTTCCGGTCACTGAAGCTTTCTTT.

This chain uses TRBV5-6 with TRBJ2-2; 7 bases fit TRBD2. The CDR3 spans 16 residues. CDR1 is SGHDT, CDR2 YYEEEE, per germline. With 2 bases clipped from V and 0 bases from J, the junction kept 4 bases outside the gene matches. CDR3 protein: CASSLGAGANTGELFF. DNA for the CDR3: TGTGCCAGCAGCTTAGGGGCGGGGGCGAACACCGGGGAGCTGTTTTTT.